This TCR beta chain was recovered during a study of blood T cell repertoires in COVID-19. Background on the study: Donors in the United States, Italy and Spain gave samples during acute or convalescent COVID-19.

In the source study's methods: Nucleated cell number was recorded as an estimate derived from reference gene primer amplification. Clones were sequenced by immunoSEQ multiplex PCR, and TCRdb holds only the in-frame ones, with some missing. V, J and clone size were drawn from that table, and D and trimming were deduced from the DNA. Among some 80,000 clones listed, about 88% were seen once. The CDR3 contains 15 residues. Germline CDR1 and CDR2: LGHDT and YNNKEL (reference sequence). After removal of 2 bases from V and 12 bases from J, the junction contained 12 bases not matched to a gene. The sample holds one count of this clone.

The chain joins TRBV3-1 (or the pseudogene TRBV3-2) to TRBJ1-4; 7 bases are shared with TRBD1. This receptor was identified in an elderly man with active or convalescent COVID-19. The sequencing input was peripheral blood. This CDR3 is CASSQKGDSWRELFF. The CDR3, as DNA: TGTGCCAGCAGCCAAAAGGGGGACAGCTGGCGGGAACTGTTTTTT.